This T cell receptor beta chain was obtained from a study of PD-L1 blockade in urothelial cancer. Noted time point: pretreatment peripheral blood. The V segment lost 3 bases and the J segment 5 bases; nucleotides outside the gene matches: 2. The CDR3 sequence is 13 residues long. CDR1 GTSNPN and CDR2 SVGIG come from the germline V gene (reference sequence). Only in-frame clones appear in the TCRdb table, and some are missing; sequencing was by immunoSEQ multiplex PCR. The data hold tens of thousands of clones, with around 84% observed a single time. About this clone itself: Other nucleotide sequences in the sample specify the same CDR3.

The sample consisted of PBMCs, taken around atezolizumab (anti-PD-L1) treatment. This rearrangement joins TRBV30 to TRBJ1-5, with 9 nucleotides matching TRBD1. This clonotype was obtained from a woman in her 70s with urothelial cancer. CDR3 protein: CAWSRTGDQPQHF. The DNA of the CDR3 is TGTGCCTGGAGCCGGACAGGGGATCAGCCCCAGCATTTT. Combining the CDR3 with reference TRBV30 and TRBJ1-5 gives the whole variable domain SQTIHQWPATLVQPVGSPLSLECTVEGTSNPNLYWYRQAAGRGLQLLFYSVGIGQISSEVPQNLSASRPQDRQFILSSKKLLLSDSGFYLCAWSRTGDQPQHFGDGTRLSIL.